Here is one T cell receptor beta chain with its context. The specificity of this receptor is unknown. Base quality data are lacking; no much larger clone is found one base away. Graves' hyperthyroidism was defined as stable when no progression to ophthalmopathy occurred over 18 months of follow-up. Hyperthyroidism patients were newly diagnosed, with disease duration under 2 months, and aged 18 to 65 years. The study excluded patients with uncontrolled infections, other autoimmune diseases, pregnancy or lactation. Diagnoses were based on clinical symptoms, serum thyroxine and TRAb, thyroid ultrasound and orbital computed tomography. PBMCs were separated from roughly 10 ml of fresh peripheral blood using Ficoll-Paque density gradient centrifugation. Total RNA was extracted using Trizol reagent, and RNA quality was assessed on an Agilent 2100 Bioanalyzer. Based on the germline V gene (reference sequence), the CDR1 and CDR2 sequences are SEHNR and FQNEAQ. The germline ends are 12 bases apart after V is trimmed by 2 bases and J by 10 bases. The CDR3 sequence holds 13 residues, the cysteine and phenylalanine included. Just the 39-base CDR3 DNA is kept, in frame starting at base 1.

The source of the sample is a study of T cells in Graves' hyperthyroidism and ophthalmopathy (dated by TCRdb to the late 2010s). Some background on the complete study: Peripheral blood was collected at initial diagnosis, before any treatment. A discovery cohort of approximately 100 patients, approximately 45 with Graves' ophthalmopathy and 55 to 60 with stable Graves' hyperthyroidism, was used to find distinguishing TCR V-J signatures. Whether ophthalmopathy could be predicted prospectively was tested in an independent validation cohort made up of 18 to 20 hyperthyroidism patients plus 17 patients who later progressed to ophthalmopathy. For training and testing, the 100 or so patients in the discovery cohort were randomly divided in a 7:3 ratio. The study also compared thyroid tissue and blood T-cell repertoires from 5 to 7 Graves' hyperthyroidism patients. After blood sampling, hyperthyroidism patients were treated with methimazole at a starting dose of 30 mg daily, and ophthalmopathy patients were treated with high-dose intravenous methylprednisolone. According to the paper, TCR Vbeta CDR3 sequencing was carried out on roughly 130 peripheral blood samples, which came from approximately 43 ophthalmopathy, approximately 72 hyperthyroidism and approximately 17 progressor patients. The full study reports these points: Blood samples also contained most of the expanded thyroid clonotypes (frequency above 0.001), which suggests that blood repertoires may reflect thyroid immune responses. A model built on a 13 V-J signature distinguished ophthalmopathy from stable hyperthyroidism, reaching 87.88% sensitivity and 81.08% specificity in cross-validation and 80%/75% in testing. No statistical method was used to fix the sample size in advance, and group allocation was not hidden from the investigators. In validation, the model predicted progression to ophthalmopathy a median of approximately 6.6 months before onset, with roughly 71% sensitivity and about 72% specificity.

Amplification of TCR beta CDR3 regions was carried out from RNA transcripts. The first round of RT-PCR for the TCR CDR3 was performed with the HTBI primer set and the Qiagen OneStep RT-PCR kit. Libraries were constructed in a second round of multiplex PCR, after which size selection and purification were carried out. Sequencing of the libraries was done on an Illumina HiSeq2000 using paired-end 100 bp reads. The source study handled its data this way. SOAPnuke was used to process the raw data, throwing out any read that contained adapters or uncalled bases, had a mean Phred below 15, or lacked an exact constant-primer or identifier match. COPE v1.2.5 was used to merge the high-quality paired reads, and each unique nucleotide sequence was defined as a clonotype. MiTCR v1.1 was used to align the clonotypes against IMGT TRBV, TRBD and TRBJ reference segments. The analysis included only V-J combinations with a frequency above 0.0001, which together covered around 99% of the repertoires. A TCS score was defined as the ratio between F50 (clonal expansion) and ExV (chaos), using BLOSUM62-based TCRdist between CDR3 peptides within each V-J. Welch's t-statistics and random forest reduced some 510 V-J features to 13, which were used in a naive Bayes classifier (R e1071). TCRdb trimmed the raw reads at Q25, called clones with MiXCR and kept productive beta chains. Every CDR3 protein is listed once, alongside the most common genes and DNA of its rows. TCRdb, not the original authors, processed these V and J calls. For this sample the table gives under 400,000 distinct CDR3 sequences, of which roughly 20% were detected only once. The ten largest account for around 47% of the sample.

The sequence was obtained from a woman aged 50 to 60 with Graves' hyperthyroidism. Sequencing was performed on blood. The rearrangement combines TRBV7-9 with TRBJ2-1, with the D gene call left open. In nucleotide form, the sequence is TGTGCCAGCAGCTTATTTTACGGCACCGAGCAGTTCTTC. It is translated as CASSLFYGTEQFF.